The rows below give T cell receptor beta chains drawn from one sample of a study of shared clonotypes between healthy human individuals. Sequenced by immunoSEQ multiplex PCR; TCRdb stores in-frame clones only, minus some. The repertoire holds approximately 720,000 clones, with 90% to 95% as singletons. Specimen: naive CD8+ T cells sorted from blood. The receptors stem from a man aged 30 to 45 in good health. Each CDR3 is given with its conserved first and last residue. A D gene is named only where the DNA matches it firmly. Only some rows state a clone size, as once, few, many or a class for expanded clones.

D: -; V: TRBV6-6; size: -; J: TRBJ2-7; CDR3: CASSYSRESSLYEQYF; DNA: TGTGCCAGCAGTTACTCGAGGGAGAGTAGCTTATACGAGCAGTACTTC
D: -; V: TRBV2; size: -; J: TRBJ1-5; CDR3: CASTDSWNQPQHF; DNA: TGTGCCAGCACTGACAGTTGGAATCAGCCCCAGCATTTT
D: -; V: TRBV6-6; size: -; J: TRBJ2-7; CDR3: CASSSLDTNEQYF; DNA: TGTGCCAGCAGTTCATTGGACACCAACGAGCAGTACTTC
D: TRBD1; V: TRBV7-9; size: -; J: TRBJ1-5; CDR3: CASSLGSGGGQPQHF; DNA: TGTGCCAGCAGCTTGGGGTCAGGGGGCGGTCAGCCCCAGCATTTT
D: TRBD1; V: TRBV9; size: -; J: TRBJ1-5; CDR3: CASSVDEGAGNQPQHF; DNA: TGTGCCAGCAGCGTAGATGAGGGGGCTGGCAATCAGCCCCAGCATTTT
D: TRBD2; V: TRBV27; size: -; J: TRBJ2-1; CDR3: CASSLLDGTLLAGGNEQFF; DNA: TGTGCCAGCAGTTTATTGGACGGGACCCTACTAGCGGGTGGCAATGAGCAGTTCTTC
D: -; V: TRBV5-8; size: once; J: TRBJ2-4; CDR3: CASSLDGENIQYF; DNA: TGTGCCAGCAGCTTGGACGGTGAAAACATTCAGTACTTC
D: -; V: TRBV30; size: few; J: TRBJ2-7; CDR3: CAWSVGRAYEQYF; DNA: TGTGCCTGGAGTGTGGGCAGGGCCTACGAGCAGTACTTC
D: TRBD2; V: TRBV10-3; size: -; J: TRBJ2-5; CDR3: CAISESAGGWETQYF; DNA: TGTGCCATCAGTGAGTCGGCGGGAGGATGGGAGACCCAGTACTTC
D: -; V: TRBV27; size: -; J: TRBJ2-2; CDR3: CASSYGNPEAAAGELFF; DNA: TGTGCCAGCAGTTACGGGAACCCGGAGGCCGCGGCCGGGGAGCTGTTTTTT
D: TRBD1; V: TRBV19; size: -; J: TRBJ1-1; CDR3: CASASTGTGFTEAFF; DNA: TGTGCCAGTGCATCAACCGGGACAGGGTTTACTGAAGCTTTCTTT
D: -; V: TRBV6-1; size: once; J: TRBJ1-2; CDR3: CASSGRAGSNYGYTF; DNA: TGTGCCAGCAGTGGCCGGGCAGGGTCTAACTATGGCTACACCTTC
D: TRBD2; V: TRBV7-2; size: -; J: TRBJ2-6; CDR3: CASSLPGLASQAGANVLTF; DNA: TGTGCCAGCAGCTTACCAGGACTAGCAAGTCAGGCTGGGGCCAACGTCCTGACTTTC
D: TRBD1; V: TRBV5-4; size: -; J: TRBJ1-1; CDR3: CAVGRAGTGEHWNTEAFF; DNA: TGTGCCGTGGGGCGGGCGGGGACAGGGGAGCATTGGAACACTGAAGCTTTCTTT
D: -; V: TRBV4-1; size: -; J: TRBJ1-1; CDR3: CASSQGQGAATEAFF; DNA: TGCGCCAGCAGCCAAGGGCAGGGTGCGGCCACTGAAGCTTTCTTT
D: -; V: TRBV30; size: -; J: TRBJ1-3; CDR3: CAWSDRAFSGNTIYF; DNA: TGTGCCTGGAGCGACCGGGCTTTCTCTGGAAACACCATATATTTT
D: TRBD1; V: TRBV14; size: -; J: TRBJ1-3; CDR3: CASSQAQGARILSGNTIYF; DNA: TGTGCCAGCAGCCAAGCCCAGGGGGCCCGTATTCTCTCTGGAAACACCATATATTTT
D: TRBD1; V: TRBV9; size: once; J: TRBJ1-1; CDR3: CASSVGQVGIEAFF; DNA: TGTGCCAGCAGCGTCGGACAGGTTGGAATTGAAGCTTTCTTT
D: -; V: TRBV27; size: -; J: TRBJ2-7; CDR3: CASSLRDSYEQYF; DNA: TGTGCCAGCAGTTTAAGAGACAGCTACGAGCAGTACTTC
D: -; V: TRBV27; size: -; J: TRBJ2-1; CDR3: CASSLFRAYYNEQFF; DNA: TGTGCCAGCAGTTTATTCAGGGCCTACTACAATGAGCAGTTCTTC
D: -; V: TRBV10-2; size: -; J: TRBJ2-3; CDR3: CASTSAGTGTDTQYF; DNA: TGCGCCAGCACCTCTGCGGGAACGGGCACAGATACGCAGTATTTT
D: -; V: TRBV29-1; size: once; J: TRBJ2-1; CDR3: CSVRGENRPHNEQFF; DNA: TGCAGCGTAAGAGGGGAGAACCGACCACACAATGAGCAGTTCTTC
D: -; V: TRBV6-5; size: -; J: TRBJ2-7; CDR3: CASSAGTRLYEQYF; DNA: TGTGCCAGCAGCGCCGGGACTCGACTCTACGAGCAGTACTTC
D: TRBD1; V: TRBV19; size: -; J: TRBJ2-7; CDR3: CASSMSGTGPYEQYF; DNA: TGTGCCAGTAGTATGTCCGGGACAGGACCTTACGAGCAGTACTTC
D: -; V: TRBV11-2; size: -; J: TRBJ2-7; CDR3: CASSPEAGLGYEQYF; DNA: TGTGCCAGCAGCCCAGAGGCGGGATTGGGCTACGAGCAGTACTTC
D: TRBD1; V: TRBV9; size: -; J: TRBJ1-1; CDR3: CASSVEGKLDRSQMNTEAFF; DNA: TGTGCCAGCAGCGTAGAGGGAAAGTTGGACAGGAGCCAAATGAACACTGAAGCTTTCTTT
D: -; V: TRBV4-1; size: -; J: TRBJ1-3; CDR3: CASSQDSTANTIYF; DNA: TGCGCCAGCAGCCAAGATTCGACAGCAAACACCATATATTTT
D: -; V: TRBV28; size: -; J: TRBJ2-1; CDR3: CASSLGPHDEQFF; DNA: TGTGCCAGCAGTTTAGGGCCTCACGATGAGCAGTTCTTC
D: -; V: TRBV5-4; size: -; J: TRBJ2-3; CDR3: CASSTSGLGRDTQYF; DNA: TGTGCCAGCAGCACCTCGGGACTCGGGAGAGATACGCAGTATTTT
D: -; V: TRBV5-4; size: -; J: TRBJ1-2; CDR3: CASSLSAGNYGYTF; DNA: TGTGCCAGCAGCTTATCGGCAGGAAACTATGGCTACACCTTC
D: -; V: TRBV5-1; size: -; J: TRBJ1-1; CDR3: CASNLNGVRTEAFF; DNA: TGCGCCAGCAACCTGAATGGGGTAAGAACTGAAGCTTTCTTT
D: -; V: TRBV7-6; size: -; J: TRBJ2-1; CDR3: CASKGRSNEQFF; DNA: TGTGCCAGCAAAGGAAGGTCCAATGAGCAGTTCTTC
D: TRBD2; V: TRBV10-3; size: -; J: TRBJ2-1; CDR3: CAISESMRESNNEQFF; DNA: TGTGCCATCAGTGAGTCCATGCGGGAGAGTAACAATGAGCAGTTCTTC
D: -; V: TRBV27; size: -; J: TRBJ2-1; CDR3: CASSSTGGGYNEQFF; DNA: TGTGCCAGCAGTAGTACAGGGGGGGGCTACAATGAGCAGTTCTTC
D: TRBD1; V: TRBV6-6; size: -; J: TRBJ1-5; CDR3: CASSPTGGDYQPQHF; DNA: TGTGCCAGCAGTCCGACAGGGGGCGATTATCAGCCCCAGCATTTT
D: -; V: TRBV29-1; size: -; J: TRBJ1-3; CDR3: CSVLFSGNTIYF; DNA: TGCAGCGTTCTGTTCTCTGGAAACACCATATATTTT
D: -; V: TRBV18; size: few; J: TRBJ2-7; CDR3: CASSLYEQYF; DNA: TGTGCCAGCTCACTCTACGAGCAGTACTTC
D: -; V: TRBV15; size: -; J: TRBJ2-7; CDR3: CATRGPLMEYF; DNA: TGTGCCACCAGGGGACCTTTAATGGAGTACTTC
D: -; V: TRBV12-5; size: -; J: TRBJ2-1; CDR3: CASGLVPGREQFF; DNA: TGTGCTAGTGGTTTGGTCCCGGGAAGGGAGCAGTTCTTC
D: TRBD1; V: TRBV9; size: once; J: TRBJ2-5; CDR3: CASSVPGTGGRETQYF; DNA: TGTGCCAGCAGCGTACCCGGGACAGGGGGCCGAGAGACCCAGTACTTC
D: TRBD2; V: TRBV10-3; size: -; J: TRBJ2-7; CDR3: CAISESALAGEQYF; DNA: TGTGCCATCAGTGAGTCCGCGCTAGCGGGCGAGCAGTACTTC
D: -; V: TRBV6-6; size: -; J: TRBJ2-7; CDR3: CASGGPYEQYF; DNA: TGTGCCAGCGGGGGCCCCTACGAGCAGTACTTC
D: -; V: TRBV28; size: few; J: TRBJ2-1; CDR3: CASSLAEQRFF; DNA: TGTGCCAGCAGTTTAGCCGAACAACGGTTCTTC
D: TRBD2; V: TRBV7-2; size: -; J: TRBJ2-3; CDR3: CASSLAPGASGIVADTQYF; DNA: TGTGCCAGCAGCTTAGCCCCAGGAGCTAGCGGGATTGTCGCAGATACGCAGTATTTT
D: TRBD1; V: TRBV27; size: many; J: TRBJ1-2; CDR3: CASSRDSFYGYTF; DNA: TGTGCCAGCAGTCGGGACAGCTTCTATGGCTACACCTTC
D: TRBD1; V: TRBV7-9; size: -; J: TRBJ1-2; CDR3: CASSLSDRGLGYTF; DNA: TGTGCCAGCAGCTTAAGTGACAGGGGGTTAGGCTACACCTTC
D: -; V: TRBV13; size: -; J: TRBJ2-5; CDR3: CASSLEGGGGKTQYF; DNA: TGTGCCAGCAGCCTCGAAGGTGGGGGCGGAAAGACCCAGTACTTC
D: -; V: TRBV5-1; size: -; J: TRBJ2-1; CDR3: CASSAEQGSNEQFF; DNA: TGCGCCAGCAGCGCGGAACAGGGAAGCAATGAGCAGTTCTTC
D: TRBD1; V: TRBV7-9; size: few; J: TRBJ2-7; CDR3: CASSLLDRGTYEQYF; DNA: TGTGCCAGCAGCTTACTCGACAGGGGCACCTACGAGCAGTACTTC
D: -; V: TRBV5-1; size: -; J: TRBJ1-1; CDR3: CASSLERGSEAFF; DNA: TGCGCCAGCAGCTTGGAGAGGGGAAGTGAAGCTTTCTTT
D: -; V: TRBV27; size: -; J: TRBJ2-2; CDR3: CASSLYRETGELFF; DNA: TGTGCCAGCAGTTTATACAGGGAGACCGGGGAGCTGTTTTTT
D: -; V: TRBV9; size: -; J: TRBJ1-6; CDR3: CASSVLVNNSPLHF; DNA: TGTGCCAGCAGCGTTCTTGTTAATAATTCACCCCTCCACTTT
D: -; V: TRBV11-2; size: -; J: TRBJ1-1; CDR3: CASSLVHRLGTEAFF; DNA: TGTGCCAGCAGCTTAGTGCACAGGTTAGGCACTGAAGCTTTCTTT
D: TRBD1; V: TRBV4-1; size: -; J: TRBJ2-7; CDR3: CASSQALTGAYEQYF; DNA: TGCGCCAGCAGCCAAGCATTGACAGGGGCCTACGAGCAGTACTTC
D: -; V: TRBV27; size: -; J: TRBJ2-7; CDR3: CASRSGREQYF; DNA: TGTGCCAGCCGTTCAGGCCGCGAGCAGTACTTC